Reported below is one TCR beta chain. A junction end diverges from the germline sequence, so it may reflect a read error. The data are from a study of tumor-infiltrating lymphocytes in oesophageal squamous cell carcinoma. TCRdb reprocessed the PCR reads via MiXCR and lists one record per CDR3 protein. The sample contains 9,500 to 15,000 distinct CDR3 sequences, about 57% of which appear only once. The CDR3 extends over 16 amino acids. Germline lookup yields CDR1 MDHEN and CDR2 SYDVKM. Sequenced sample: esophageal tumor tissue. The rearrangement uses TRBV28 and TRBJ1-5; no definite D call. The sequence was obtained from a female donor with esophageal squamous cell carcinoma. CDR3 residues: CAISLFGEVSSQPQHF. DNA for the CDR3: TGTGCCATCAGTTTATTTGGAGAGGTCAGCAGTCAGCCCCAGCATTTT.